These 11 T cell receptor beta chains originate from one sample sequenced in a study of T-cell reconstitution after alpha-beta-depleted transplantation in children. For TCRbeta, the library was prepared with unique molecular identifiers. TCRdb independently ran MiXCR on the PCR reads; one entry per CDR3 protein. The table lists about 540,000 distinct CDR3 sequences, around 20% of them singletons. The specimen was PBMCs from the stem cell graft donor, collected from the stem cell graft. These receptors originate from a human donor who donated a stem cell graft to a child with acute lymphoblastic leukemia.

There are a few counts of this clonotype. The chain combines TRBV27 with TRBJ1-5; the D is unclear. The CDR3 contains 16 residues. With 7 bases removed from V and 0 bases from J, the gap between germline ends came to 16 bases. CDR1 and CDR2 from the germline V gene are MNHEY and SMNVEV (reference sequence). The CDR3: CASKADGTVSNQPQHF. The CDR3 DNA is TGTGCCAGCAAAGCGGACGGAACGGTTAGCAATCAGCCCCAGCATTTT.

This clonotype was picked up a small number of times. CDR3 in DNA: TGTGCCAGCAGTCATCAAGACAGCCCCCCTTACGAGCAGTACTTC. Its translation: CASSHQDSPPYEQYF. This chain uses TRBV25-1 with TRBJ2-7, with a weak D call TRBD1 (5 bases). Trimming took 5 bases from V and 4 from J, leaving 18 bases between them. Per the germline V gene, CDR1 is MGHDK and CDR2 is SYGVNS. The CDR3 is made up of 15 amino acids.

The chain joins TRBV27 to TRBJ2-2, with 8 positions matching TRBD2. The CDR3 consists of 17 residues. The V gene's germline CDR1 is MNHEY and CDR2 SMNVEV (reference sequence). V lost 5 bases, J lost 3 bases, and 11 bases stayed unmatched. CDR3 region: CASSSQGLAGYTGELFF. CDR3 nucleotides: TGTGCCAGCAGTAGCCAAGGCCTAGCGGGTTACACCGGGGAGCTGTTTTTT.

Comment on this clonotype: One end of the junction is discordant with germline, which a read error may explain. V gene TRBV5-1 combines with J gene TRBJ2-4, with D unresolved. The germline CDR1 and CDR2 sequences are SGHRS and YFSETQ. The CDR3 has 14 residues. CDR3 coding DNA: TGCGCCAGCAGCTTGGAAAGAGCCAAAAACAGTCAGTACTTC. It specifies CASSLERAKNSQYF. The complete variable domain, with remaining parts taken from reference TRBV5-1 and TRBJ2-4, reads KAGVTQTPRYLIKTRGQQVTLSCSPISGHRSVSWYQQTPGQGLQFLFEYFSETQRNKGNFPGRFSGRQFSNSRSEMNVSTLELGDSALYLCASSLERAKNSQYFGAGTRLSVL.

The rearrangement links TRBV24-1 to TRBJ1-5; no firm D call. There are 13 residues in the CDR3. V was clipped by 3 bases and J by 0 bases, with 2 bases between them. Per germline, CDR1 KGHDR and CDR2 SFDVKD. CDR3 sequence reads: CATSDHSNQPQHF. The CDR3 bases are TGTGCCACCAGTGATCATAGCAATCAGCCCCAGCATTTT.

The table lists this clonotype with many counts. V and J are TRBV6-5 and TRBJ2-1; possibly TRBD1 or TRBD2 for D (5 bases each). Trimming removed 0 bases from V and 6 bases from J, with 9 bases in between. Germline V CDR1 and CDR2: MNHEY, SVGAGI. CDR3 size: 14 residues. The CDR3 sequence: CASSYSSGGNEQFF. The CDR3 DNA reads as TGTGCCAGCAGTTACTCGTCTGGGGGCAATGAGCAGTTCTTC.

This clonotype was counted between two and nine times. The chain links TRBV30 to TRBJ2-1, with unresolved D. The V end lost 5 bases, the J end lost 8 bases, and 7 bases lay between the germline ends. This CDR3 has 10 residues. CDR1 and CDR2 (germline): GTSNPN, SVGIG (reference sequence). The CDR3 DNA follows: TGTGCCTGGGCCGTACATGAGCAGTTCTTC. As protein: CAWAVHEQFF.

This clonotype turned up a few times. J is TRBJ2-3 and V is TRBV28; D ambiguous. V was shortened by 10 bases and J by 1 base, with 12 bases between the two germline ends. This CDR3 comprises 13 residues. CDR1 is MDHEN, CDR2 SYDVKM, per germline. As DNA, the CDR3 is TGTGCCACCTTTCTGGCGGGCACAGATACGCAGTATTTT. Translating gives CATFLAGTDTQYF.

This clonotype turned up a few times. The chain has TRBV20-1 and TRBJ2-5; D unresolved. Germline V lookup: CDR1 DFQATT, CDR2 SNEGSKA (reference sequence). Trimming cost V 1 base and J 5 bases, with 8 bases left between them. The CDR3 loop spans 12 amino acids. CDR3 protein: CSARGHGETQYF. The CDR3 bases are TGCAGTGCTAGAGGCCATGGGGAGACCCAGTACTTC.

This clonotype has just a few counts. The chain carries TRBV2 and TRBJ2-3, with 9 bases matching TRBD2. The CDR3 is 13 residues long. The trim removed 9 bases at V and 2 bases at J, leaving 3 bases unmatched. Looked up from germline, CDR1 is SNHLY and CDR2 is FYNNEI. CDR3 DNA: TGTGCCAGAAGACTAGCGGACACAGATACGCAGTATTTT. This codes for CARRLADTDTQYF.

The chain is built from TRBV27 and TRBJ1-2; 10 bases line up with TRBD1. Germline-derived CDR1 and CDR2 are MNHEY and SMNVEV (reference sequence). The length of the CDR3 is 14 residues. Germline trimming cut 3 bases from V and 4 bases from J; bases unmatched to any gene: 2. CDR3 amino acids: CASSLDRGVYGYTF. CDR3 in DNA: TGTGCCAGCAGTTTGGACAGGGGGGTCTATGGCTACACCTTC.